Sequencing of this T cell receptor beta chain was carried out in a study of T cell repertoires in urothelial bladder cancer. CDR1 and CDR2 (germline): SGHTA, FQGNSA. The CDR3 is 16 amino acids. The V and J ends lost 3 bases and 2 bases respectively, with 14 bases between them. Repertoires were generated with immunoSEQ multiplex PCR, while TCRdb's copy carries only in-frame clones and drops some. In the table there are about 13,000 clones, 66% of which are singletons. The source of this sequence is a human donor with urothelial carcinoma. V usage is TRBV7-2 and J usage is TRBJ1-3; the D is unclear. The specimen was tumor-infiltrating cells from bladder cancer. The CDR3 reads CASSFLRGRAGNTIYF. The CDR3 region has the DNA TGTGCCAGCAGCTTCCTACGTGGGCGGGCTGGAAACACCATATATTTT.